The 10 T cell receptor beta chains listed next were all sequenced from one sample in a study of CD8+CD57+ T cells in acquired aplastic anemia. Genomic DNA provided the template from which TCR beta VDJ and CDR3 profiles were obtained. One entry per CDR3 protein results from TCRdb running MiXCR on the reads. Counted here are under 250,000 distinct CDR3 sequences, 65% occurring once; the ten biggest clones make up around 60%. The sequenced patients had an expansion of CD8+CD57+ cells seen by flow cytometry. The source material was sorted CD4+, CD8+, or CD8+CD57+ T cells (not recorded which) from PBMCs. The receptors come from a human donor with aplastic anemia.

The CDR3 sequence is CSARVTPQETQYF. The DNA of the CDR3 is TGCAGTGCTAGAGTGACGCCCCAGGAGACCCAGTACTTC. This chain connects TRBV20-1 to TRBJ2-5; D call uncertain. Trimming shortened V by 1 base and J by 5 bases, and 11 bases separated the two germline ends. This CDR3 is built from 13 residues. In germline, CDR1 is DFQATT, CDR2 SNEGSKA (reference sequence).

This clonotype appeared many times. The rearrangement uses TRBV28 and TRBJ2-3; 7 nucleotides match TRBD2. This CDR3 has 16 residues. Germline-derived CDR1 and CDR2 are MDHEN and SYDVKM. J gave up 3 bases and V 6 bases, and 12 bases lay outside the gene matches. The CDR3 sequence is CASSVEGLRRTDTQYF. The DNA of the CDR3 is TGTGCCAGCAGCGTAGAGGGACTAAGACGTACAGATACGCAGTATTTT.

CDR3: CASSLSPCGTDTQYF. The CDR3 region has the DNA TGTGCCAGCAGTTTAAGCCCCTGCGGCACAGATACGCAGTATTTT. The V and J genes are TRBV12-3 or TRBV12-4 and TRBJ2-3; D is uncertain. V lost 2 bases to trimming and J lost 1 base, with 10 bases between them. This CDR3 spans 15 amino acids.

The J gene is TRBJ2-7, the V gene TRBV25-1; D is unclear. The germline V and J ends were trimmed by 4 bases and 4 bases, with 5 bases remaining between them. The CDR3 spans 11 residues. Per the germline V gene, CDR1 is MGHDK and CDR2 is SYGVNS. CDR3 region: CASSARYEQYF. The CDR3, as DNA: TGTGCCAGCAGTGCTCGGTACGAGCAGTACTTC.

The gene calls are TRBV2 and TRBJ2-5; 7 nucleotides agree with TRBD1. The CDR3 totals 14 residues. J was trimmed by 5 bases and V by 6 bases; bases with no gene match: 9. Germline V lookup: CDR1 SNHLY, CDR2 FYNNEI. The CDR3 loop is CASRQLRGPETQYF. The DNA of the CDR3 is TGTGCCAGCAGACAGTTGAGGGGGCCGGAGACCCAGTACTTC.

This clonotype was recorded a few times. V usage is TRBV20-1 and J usage is TRBJ1-2; 7 bases agree with TRBD1. Germline V gives CDR1 DFQATT, CDR2 SNEGSKA (reference sequence). CDR3 size: 13 residues. The junction had 5 bases not matched to a gene; V was cut back by 6 bases and J by 1 base. The CDR3 sequence is CSALGQLNYGYTF. Here the CDR3 DNA reads TGCAGTGCCCTGGGACAGCTTAACTATGGCTACACCTTC.

This clonotype was detected a few times. The chain uses TRBV5-8 and TRBJ1-6, with 8 bases identical to TRBD1. The V segment lost 2 bases and the J segment 5 bases; nucleotides outside the gene matches: 6. Germline V gene sequence: CDR1 SGHTS, CDR2 YDEGEE. The CDR3 runs 16 residues. The CDR3 reads CASSFSTGADNSPLHF. The CDR3 bases are TGTGCCAGCAGCTTCTCGACAGGGGCAGATAATTCACCCCTCCACTTT. The entire variable domain, with the rest obtained from reference TRBV5-8 and TRBJ1-6, is as follows: EAGVTQSPTHLIKTRGQQATLRCSPISGHTSVYWYQQALGLGLQFLLWYDEGEERNRGNFPPRFSGRQFPNYSSELNVNALELEDSALYLCASSFSTGADNSPLHFGNGTRLTVT.

The J gene is TRBJ2-7, the V gene TRBV15, with TRBD2 identical over 7 bases. CDR3 length: 15 residues. The J segment lost 5 bases and the V segment lost 2 bases, leaving 9 bases of the junction unmatched. CDR1 LNHNV and CDR2 YYDKDF come from the germline V gene (reference sequence). The CDR3 nucleotides read TGTGCCACCAGCAGACCGCTAGCGGTTCGCGACGAGCAGTACTTC. Translated: CATSRPLAVRDEQYF.

In nucleotides, the CDR3 is TGTGCCAGCAGCTTAGCCCAACCCTTCGGGCGCATTACCCACACTGAAGCTTTCTTT. Translating it yields CASSLAQPFGRITHTEAFF. V gene TRBV7-8 combines with J gene TRBJ1-1; D gene ambiguous. Germline assignment: CDR1 SGHVS and CDR2 FQNEAQ. The CDR3 is 19 residues long. Trimming left V 0 bases short and J 3 bases short, with 23 bases between.

This clonotype was counted only a few times. V usage is TRBV4-3 and J usage is TRBJ1-2; 7 positions agree with TRBD1. This CDR3 comprises 17 residues. V lost 0 bases to trimming and J lost 7 bases; unmatched junction nucleotides: 14. Per germline, CDR1 LGHNA and CDR2 YSLEER. CDR3 in DNA: TGCGCCAGCAGCCAAGATCGATGGGATAACAGGGGTAGTGGCTACACCTTC. Protein sequence: CASSQDRWDNRGSGYTF.